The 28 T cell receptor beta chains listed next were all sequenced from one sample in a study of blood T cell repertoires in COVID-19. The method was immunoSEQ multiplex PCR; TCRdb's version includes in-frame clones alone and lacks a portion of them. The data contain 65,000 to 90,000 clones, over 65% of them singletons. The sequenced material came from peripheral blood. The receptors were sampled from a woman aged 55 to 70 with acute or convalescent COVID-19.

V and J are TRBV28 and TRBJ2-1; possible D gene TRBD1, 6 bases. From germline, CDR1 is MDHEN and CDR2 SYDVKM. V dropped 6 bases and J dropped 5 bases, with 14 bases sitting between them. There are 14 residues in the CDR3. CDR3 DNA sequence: TGTGCCAGCAGCCGGGACAAGGACCACAATGAGCAGTTCTTC. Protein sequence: CASSRDKDHNEQFF.

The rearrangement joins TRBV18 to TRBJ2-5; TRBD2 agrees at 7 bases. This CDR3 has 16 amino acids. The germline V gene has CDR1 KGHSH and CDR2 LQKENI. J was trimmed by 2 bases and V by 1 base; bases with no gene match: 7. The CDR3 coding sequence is TGTGCCAGCTCACCACTAAGAGCTAGCGGACAAGAGACCCAGTACTTC. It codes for CASSPLRASGQETQYF. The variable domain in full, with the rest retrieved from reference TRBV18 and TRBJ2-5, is NAGVMQNPRHLVRRRGQEARLRCSPMKGHSHVYWYRQLPEEGLKFMVYLQKENIIDESGMPKERFSAEFPKEGPSILRIQQVVRGDSAAYFCASSPLRASGQETQYFGPGTRLLVL.

The CDR3 region has the DNA TGTGCCAGCAGCGAAGGGGGCGCTGGTGGCTACACCTTC. It encodes CASSEGGAGGYTF. The V and J genes are TRBV7-2 and TRBJ1-2; 7 bases match TRBD1. This CDR3 comprises 13 residues. Germline CDR1 reads SGHTA; CDR2 reads FQGNSA. V was pared by 5 bases and J by 7 bases, with 7 bases of the junction left unmatched.

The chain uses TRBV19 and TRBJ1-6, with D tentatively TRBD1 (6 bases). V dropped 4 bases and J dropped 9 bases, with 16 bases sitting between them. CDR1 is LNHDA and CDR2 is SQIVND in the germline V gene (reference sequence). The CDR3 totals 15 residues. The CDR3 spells CASSTGALSSSPLHF. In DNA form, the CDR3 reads TGTGCCAGTAGTACAGGGGCACTATCCAGTTCACCCCTCCACTTT.

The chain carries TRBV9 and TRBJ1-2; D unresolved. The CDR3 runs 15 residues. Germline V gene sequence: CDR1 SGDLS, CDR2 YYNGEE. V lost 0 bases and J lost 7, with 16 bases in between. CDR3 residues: CASSVDGRGQTGYTF. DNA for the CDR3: TGTGCCAGCAGCGTAGATGGGAGAGGTCAGACTGGCTACACCTTC.

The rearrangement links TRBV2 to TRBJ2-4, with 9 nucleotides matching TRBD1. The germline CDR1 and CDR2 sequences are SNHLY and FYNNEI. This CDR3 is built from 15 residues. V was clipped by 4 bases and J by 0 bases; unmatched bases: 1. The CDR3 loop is CASSADRGAKNIQYF. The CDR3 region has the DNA TGTGCCAGCAGTGCGGACAGGGGAGCCAAAAACATTCAGTACTTC. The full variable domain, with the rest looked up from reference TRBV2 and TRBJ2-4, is EPEVTQTPSHQVTQMGQEVILRCVPISNHLYFYWYRQILGQKVEFLVSFYNNEISEKSEIFDDQFSVERPDGSNFTLKIRSTKLEDSAMYFCASSADRGAKNIQYFGAGTRLSVL.

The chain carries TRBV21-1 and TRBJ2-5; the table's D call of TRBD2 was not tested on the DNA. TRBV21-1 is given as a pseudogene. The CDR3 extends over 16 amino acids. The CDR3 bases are TGTGCCAGCAGCACGGGACTAGCGGGCTCCCCCGAGACCCAGTACTTC. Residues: CASSTGLAGSPETQYF.

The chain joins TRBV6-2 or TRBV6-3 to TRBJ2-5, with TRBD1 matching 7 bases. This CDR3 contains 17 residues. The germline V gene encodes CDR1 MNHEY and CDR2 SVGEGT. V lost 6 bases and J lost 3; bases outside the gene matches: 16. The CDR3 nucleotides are TGTGCCAGCAGATACCTTCGACCGGCGACAGGGAAAGAGACCCAGTACTTC. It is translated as CASRYLRPATGKETQYF.

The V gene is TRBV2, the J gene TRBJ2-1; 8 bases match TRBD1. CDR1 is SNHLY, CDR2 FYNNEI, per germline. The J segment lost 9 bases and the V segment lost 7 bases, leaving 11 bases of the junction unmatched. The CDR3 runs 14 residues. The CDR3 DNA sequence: TGTGCCAGCACTCTTGGGACAGGCAGGGGTGAGCAGTTCTTC. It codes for CASTLGTGRGEQFF. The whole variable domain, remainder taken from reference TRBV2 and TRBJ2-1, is EPEVTQTPSHQVTQMGQEVILRCVPISNHLYFYWYRQILGQKVEFLVSFYNNEISEKSEIFDDQFSVERPDGSNFTLKIRSTKLEDSAMYFCASTLGTGRGEQFFGPGTRLTVL.

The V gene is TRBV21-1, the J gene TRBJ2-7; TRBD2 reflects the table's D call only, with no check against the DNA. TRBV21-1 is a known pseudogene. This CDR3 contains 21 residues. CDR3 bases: TGTGCCAGCAGCAGAAGGGGGACGGTCCCGGGACTAGCGGGAGGCGTCGACGAGCAGTACTTC. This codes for CASSRRGTVPGLAGGVDEQYF.

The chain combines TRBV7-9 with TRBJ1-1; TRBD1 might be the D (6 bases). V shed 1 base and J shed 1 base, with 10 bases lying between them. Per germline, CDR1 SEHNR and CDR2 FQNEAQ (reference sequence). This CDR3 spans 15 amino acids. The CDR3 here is CASSLGRQENTEAFF. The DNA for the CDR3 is TGTGCCAGCAGCTTAGGAAGACAGGAGAACACTGAAGCTTTCTTT.

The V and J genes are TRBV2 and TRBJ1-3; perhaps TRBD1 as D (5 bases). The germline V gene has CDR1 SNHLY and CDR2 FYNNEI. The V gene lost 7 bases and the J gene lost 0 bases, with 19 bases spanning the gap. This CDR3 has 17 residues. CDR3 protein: CASIYVLQGASGNTIYF. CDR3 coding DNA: TGTGCCAGCATCTATGTCCTACAAGGGGCCTCTGGAAACACCATATATTTT.

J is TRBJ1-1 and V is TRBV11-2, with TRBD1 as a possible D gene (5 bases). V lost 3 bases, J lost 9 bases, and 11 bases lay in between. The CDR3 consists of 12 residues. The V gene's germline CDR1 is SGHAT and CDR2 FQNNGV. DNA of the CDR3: TGTGCCAGCAGCTTCGGGGAGGGGCAAGCTTTCTTT. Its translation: CASSFGEGQAFF.

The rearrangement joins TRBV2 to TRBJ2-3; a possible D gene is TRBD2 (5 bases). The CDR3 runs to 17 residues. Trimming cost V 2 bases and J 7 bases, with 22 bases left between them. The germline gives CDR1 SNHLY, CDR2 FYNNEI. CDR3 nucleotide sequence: TGTGCCAGCAGTGAAACGAGCGGCCCCCCGAGGGTGTATACGCAGTATTTT. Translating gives CASSETSGPPRVYTQYF.

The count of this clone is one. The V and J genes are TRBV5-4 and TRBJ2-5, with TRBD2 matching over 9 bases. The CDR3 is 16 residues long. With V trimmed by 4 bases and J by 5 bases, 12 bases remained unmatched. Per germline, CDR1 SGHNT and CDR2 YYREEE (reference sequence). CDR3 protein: CASSPSGGIGLETQYF. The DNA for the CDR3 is TGTGCCAGCAGCCCCAGCGGGGGGATAGGACTGGAGACCCAGTACTTC. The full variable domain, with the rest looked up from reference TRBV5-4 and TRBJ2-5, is ETGVTQSPTHLIKTRGQQVTLRCSSQSGHNTVSWYQQALGQGPQFIFQYYREEENGRGNFPPRFSGLQFPNYSSELNVNALELDDSALYLCASSPSGGIGLETQYFGPGTRLLVL.

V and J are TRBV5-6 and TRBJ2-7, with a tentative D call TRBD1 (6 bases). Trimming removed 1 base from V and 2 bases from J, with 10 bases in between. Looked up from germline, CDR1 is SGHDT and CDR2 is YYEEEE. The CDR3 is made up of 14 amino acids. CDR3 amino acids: CASSLKAGAYEQYF. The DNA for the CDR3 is TGTGCCAGCAGCTTGAAGGCAGGGGCCTACGAGCAGTACTTC.

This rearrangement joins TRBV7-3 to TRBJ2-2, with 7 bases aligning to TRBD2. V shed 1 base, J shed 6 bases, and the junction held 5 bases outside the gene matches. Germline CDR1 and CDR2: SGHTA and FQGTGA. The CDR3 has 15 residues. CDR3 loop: CASSLSGSSPGELFF. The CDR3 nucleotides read TGTGCCAGCAGCTTAAGCGGGAGCTCCCCCGGGGAGCTGTTTTTT.

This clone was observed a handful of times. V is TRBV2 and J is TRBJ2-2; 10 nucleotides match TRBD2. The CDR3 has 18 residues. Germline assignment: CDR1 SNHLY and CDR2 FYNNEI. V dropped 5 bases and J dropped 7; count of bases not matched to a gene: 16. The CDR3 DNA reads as TGTGCCAGCAGTCCGATTGGTTTTCTAGCGGGAGCGGACGGGGAGCTGTTTTTT. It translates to CASSPIGFLAGADGELFF.

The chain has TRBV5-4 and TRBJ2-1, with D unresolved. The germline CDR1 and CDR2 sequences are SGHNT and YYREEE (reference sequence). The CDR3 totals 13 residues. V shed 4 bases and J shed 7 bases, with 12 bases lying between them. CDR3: CASSPTSANEQFF. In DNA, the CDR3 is TGTGCCAGCAGCCCCACATCCGCAAATGAGCAGTTCTTC.

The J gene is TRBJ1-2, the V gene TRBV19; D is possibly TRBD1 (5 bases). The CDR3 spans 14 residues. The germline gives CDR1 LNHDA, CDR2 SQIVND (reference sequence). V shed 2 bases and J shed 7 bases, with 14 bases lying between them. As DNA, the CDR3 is TGTGCCAGTAGTATACTGTCAGGGATAGGTGGCTACACCTTC. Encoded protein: CASSILSGIGGYTF. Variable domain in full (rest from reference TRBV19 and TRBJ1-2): DGGITQSPKYLFRKEGQNVTLSCEQNLNHDAMYWYRQDPGQGLRLIYYSQIVNDFQKGDIAEGYSVSREKKESFPLTVTSAQKNPTAFYLCASSILSGIGGYTFGSGTRLTVV.

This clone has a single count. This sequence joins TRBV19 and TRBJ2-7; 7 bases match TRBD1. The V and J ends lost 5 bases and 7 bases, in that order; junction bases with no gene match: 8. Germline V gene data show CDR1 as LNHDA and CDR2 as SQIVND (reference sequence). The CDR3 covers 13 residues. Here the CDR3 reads CASSWAGGREQYF. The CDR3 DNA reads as TGTGCCAGTAGTTGGGCAGGGGGTCGGGAGCAGTACTTC.

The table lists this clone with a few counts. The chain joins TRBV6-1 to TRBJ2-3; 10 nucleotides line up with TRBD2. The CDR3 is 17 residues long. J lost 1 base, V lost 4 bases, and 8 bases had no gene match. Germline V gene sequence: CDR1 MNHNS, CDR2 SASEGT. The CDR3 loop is CASSAITGTSGTDTQYF. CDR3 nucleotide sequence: TGTGCCAGCAGTGCAATCACCGGGACTAGCGGCACAGATACGCAGTATTTT.

The CDR3 spells CASSSPVWGESTDTQYF. Written as DNA, the CDR3 is TGTGCCAGCAGCTCTCCAGTGTGGGGGGAAAGCACAGATACGCAGTATTTT. The V gene is TRBV5-6, the J gene TRBJ2-3; TRBD2 is a possible D gene (6 bases). V was clipped by 3 bases and J by 0 bases, with 17 bases between them. This CDR3 is built from 17 residues. The germline gives CDR1 SGHDT, CDR2 YYEEEE.

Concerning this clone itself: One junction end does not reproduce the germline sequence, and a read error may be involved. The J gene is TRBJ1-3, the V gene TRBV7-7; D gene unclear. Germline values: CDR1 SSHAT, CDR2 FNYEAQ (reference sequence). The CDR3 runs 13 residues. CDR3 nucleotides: TGTGCTAGCAGCTTAAGTGGCGGAAACACCATATATTTT. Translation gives CASSLSGGNTIYF.

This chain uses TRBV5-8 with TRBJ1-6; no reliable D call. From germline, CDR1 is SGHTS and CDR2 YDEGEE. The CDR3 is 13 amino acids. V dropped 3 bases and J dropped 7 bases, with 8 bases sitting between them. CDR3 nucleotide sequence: TGTGCCAGCAGCTCTCGTCCCAATTCACCCCTCCACTTT. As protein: CASSSRPNSPLHF.

Written as DNA, the CDR3 is TGTGCCAGCTCGGACCGGGACAGGGTCTCGGGCTACACCTTC. It specifies CASSDRDRVSGYTF. The J gene is TRBJ1-2, the V gene TRBV6-5; the match to TRBD1 covers 9 bases. V was pared by 8 bases and J by 8 bases, with 12 bases of the junction left unmatched. In germline, CDR1 is MNHEY, CDR2 SVGAGI. The length of the CDR3 is 14 residues.

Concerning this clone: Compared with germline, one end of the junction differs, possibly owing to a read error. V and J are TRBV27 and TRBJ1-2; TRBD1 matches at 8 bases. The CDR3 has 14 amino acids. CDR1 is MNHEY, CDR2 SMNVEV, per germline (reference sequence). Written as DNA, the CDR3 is TGTGCCAGCAGTGCCAGGGGGCGCGGGGTTCCGACCTTCTTC. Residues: CASSARGRGVPTFF.

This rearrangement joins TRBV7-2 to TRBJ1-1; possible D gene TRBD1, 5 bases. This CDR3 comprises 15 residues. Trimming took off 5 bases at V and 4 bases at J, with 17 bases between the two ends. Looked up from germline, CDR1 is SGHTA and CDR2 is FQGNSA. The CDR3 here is CASSERQQRTTEAFF. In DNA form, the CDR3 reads TGTGCCAGCAGCGAACGACAGCAAAGGACCACTGAAGCTTTCTTT.